Listed here is a single T cell receptor beta chain. The data were taken from a study of blood T cell repertoires in COVID-19. Measured with immunoSEQ multiplex PCR; TCRdb has only the in-frame clones, and not every one. Here the sample spans 190,000 or so clones, just under 90% being singletons. Sequenced sample: peripheral blood. This receptor was identified in a man in his 60s who had recovered from COVID-19.

CDR3 nucleotides: TGTGCCAGTTCGACTAGCGGGAGAAGTTTAGATACGCAGTATTTT. Translating it yields CASSTSGRSLDTQYF. The chain joins TRBV19 to TRBJ2-3, with TRBD2 matching over 12 bases. V was pared by 8 bases and J by 5 bases, with 8 bases of the junction left unmatched. The CDR3 contains 15 residues. Germline-derived CDR1 and CDR2 are LNHDA and SQIVND (reference sequence).